The next 18 T cell receptor beta chains were all read from a single sample in a study of blood T cell repertoires in COVID-19. The method was immunoSEQ multiplex PCR; TCRdb's version includes in-frame clones alone and lacks a portion of them. Among tens of thousands of clones listed, about 85% were seen once. The sequencing sample was made of peripheral blood. The receptors were gathered from a man in his 60s with active COVID-19.

Details on this clone: The junction shows a germline mismatch at one end, possibly a read error. The gene calls are TRBV28 and TRBJ2-1, with a tentative D call TRBD1 (5 bases). Germline V CDR1 and CDR2: MDHEN, SYDVKM. The CDR3 loop spans 13 amino acids. CDR3 region: CASFRDRGNEQFF. The CDR3, as DNA: TGCGCATCATTTAGAGACAGAGGAAATGAGCAGTTCTTC. The full variable domain, with the rest looked up from reference TRBV28 and TRBJ2-1, is DVKVTQSSRYLVKRTGEKVFLECVQDMDHENMFWYRQDPGLGLRLIYFSYDVKMKEKGDIPEGYSVSREKKERFSLILESASTNQTSMYLCASFRDRGNEQFFGPGTRLTVL.

This chain joins TRBV6-5 and TRBJ2-7; D may be TRBD1 (6 bases). The CDR3 covers 14 residues. V was cut by 10 bases and J by 1 base, with 17 bases left in between. Germline V gives CDR1 MNHEY, CDR2 SVGAGI. The CDR3 region is CAIMDSFFSYEQYF. The CDR3 DNA reads as TGTGCCATCATGGACAGCTTTTTTTCCTACGAGCAGTACTTC.

The rearrangement links TRBV12-3 or TRBV12-4 to TRBJ1-2; tentatively, D is TRBD1 (5 bases). CDR3 length: 13 residues. The V end lost 3 bases, the J end lost 7 bases, and 12 bases lay between the germline ends. The CDR3 reads CASSLTAGLGYTF. CDR3 nucleotides: TGTGCCAGCAGTTTGACAGCGGGCCTTGGCTACACCTTC.

The chain combines TRBV3-1 (or the pseudogene TRBV3-2) with TRBJ1-1; D unresolved. Trimming pared 1 base from V and 10 bases from J, leaving 13 bases between. The CDR3 contains 13 residues. Germline assignment: CDR1 LGHDT and CDR2 YNNKEL (reference sequence). The CDR3 reads CASSQAPLSTAFF. In nucleotides, the CDR3 is TGTGCCAGCAGCCAAGCCCCCCTATCCACAGCTTTCTTT.

This chain uses TRBV6-4 with TRBJ2-5, with TRBD2 identical over 7 bases. The J segment lost 3 bases and the V segment lost 6 bases, leaving 4 bases of the junction unmatched. The CDR3 contains 13 residues. Germline CDR1 reads MRHNA; CDR2 reads SNTAGT. CDR3: CASSKTSKETQYF. The CDR3 DNA sequence: TGTGCCAGCAGCAAGACTAGCAAAGAGACCCAGTACTTC.

This chain's CDR3 is CASSPGTVKYEQYF. CDR3 in DNA: TGTGCCAGCAGCCCGGGGACAGTCAAGTACGAGCAGTACTTC. The V and J genes are TRBV3-1 (or the pseudogene TRBV3-2) and TRBJ2-7, with 7 bases aligning to TRBD1. The CDR3 sequence is 14 residues long. CDR1 and CDR2 from the germline V gene are LGHDT and YNNKEL (reference sequence). V was pared by 4 bases and J by 4 bases, with 7 bases of the junction left unmatched.

This chain uses TRBV19 with TRBJ1-5; TRBD1 aligns across 8 bases. The CDR3 runs to 16 residues. The V gene end was trimmed by 7 bases and the J gene end by 6 bases; junction bases not matched to a gene: 14. The germline V gene has CDR1 LNHDA and CDR2 SQIVND (reference sequence). The CDR3: CASKEGRQGAGQPQHF. Here the CDR3 DNA reads TGTGCCAGTAAGGAAGGCCGGCAGGGGGCGGGTCAGCCCCAGCATTTT.

The J gene is TRBJ2-2, the V gene TRBV5-1; 8 bases align to TRBD1. Germline V gene sequence: CDR1 SGHRS, CDR2 YFSETQ. V shed 5 bases, J shed 4 bases, and the junction held 10 bases outside the gene matches. The CDR3 sequence is 16 residues long. The CDR3 nucleotides are TGCGCCAGCAGTCCGAAACCTCAGGGGGCCACCGGGGAGCTGTTTTTT. Its translation: CASSPKPQGATGELFF.

On this clone: The junction and the germline gene differ at one end; a read error may be behind it. The chain recombines TRBV7-7 with TRBJ2-2; D is uncertain. The CDR3 totals 12 residues. Germline V gene lookup returns CDR1 SSHAT and CDR2 FNYEAQ (reference sequence). DNA of the CDR3: TGTGCTAGCAGCTCCTCTCTCGGGGAGCTGTTTTTT. Protein sequence: CASSSSLGELFF.

The CDR3 sequence is CASSPQLWTYNTEAFF. In nucleotides, the CDR3 is TGTGCCAGTAGTCCCCAGCTTTGGACATACAACACTGAAGCTTTCTTT. This sequence joins TRBV19 and TRBJ1-1; D may be TRBD1 (5 bases). CDR3 length equals 16 residues. Deletions cut 5 bases from V and 2 bases from J, with 18 bases between. CDR1 is LNHDA, CDR2 SQIVND, per germline (reference sequence).

The DNA of the CDR3 is TGTGCCAGCAGCTACGGGGGGGCGTCCTCCTACAATGAGCAGTTCTTC. Its protein is CASSYGGASSYNEQFF. The gene calls are TRBV5-4 and TRBJ2-1; TRBD2 matches 8 bases. The CDR3 is made up of 16 amino acids. V gave up 3 bases and J gave up 0 bases; unmatched junction bases: 5. Germline V gene data show CDR1 as SGHNT and CDR2 as YYREEE (reference sequence).

The rearrangement links TRBV11-2 to TRBJ2-5, with D possibly TRBD1 on 5 matching bases. V was clipped by 3 bases and J by 1 base, with 9 bases between them. The CDR3 has 14 residues. CDR1 and CDR2 from the germline V gene are SGHAT and FQNNGV. In nucleotides, the CDR3 is TGTGCCAGCAGCTTGGCTACAGGCCAAGAGACCCAGTACTTC. Translation gives CASSLATGQETQYF.

This chain joins TRBV28 and TRBJ1-1; 11 positions match TRBD1. J gave up 1 base and V 2 bases, and 3 bases lay outside the gene matches. There are 16 residues in the CDR3. Germline assignment: CDR1 MDHEN and CDR2 SYDVKM. CDR3 sequence (DNA): TGTGCCAGCAGTTTAGTTGGGACAGGGGGGAACACTGAAGCTTTCTTT. Residues: CASSLVGTGGNTEAFF. The complete variable domain, with remaining parts taken from reference TRBV28 and TRBJ1-1, reads DVKVTQSSRYLVKRTGEKVFLECVQDMDHENMFWYRQDPGLGLRLIYFSYDVKMKEKGDIPEGYSVSREKKERFSLILESASTNQTSMYLCASSLVGTGGNTEAFFGQGTRLTVV.

The chain combines TRBV27 with TRBJ1-5, with no clear D. The germline gives CDR1 MNHEY, CDR2 SMNVEV (reference sequence). V dropped 2 bases and J dropped 6 bases, with 11 bases sitting between them. This CDR3 is built from 14 residues. CDR3 amino acids: CASSLQPGGQPQHF. The CDR3 bases are TGTGCCAGCAGTTTACAACCGGGAGGTCAGCCCCAGCATTTT.

The chain employs TRBV5-1 and TRBJ1-1; D ambiguous. This CDR3 contains 16 residues. Germline CDR1 SGHRS, CDR2 YFSETQ. The germline V and J ends were trimmed by 0 bases and 0 bases, with 12 bases remaining between them. CDR3 sequence reads: CASSLGSFPLNTEAFF. The CDR3 bases are TGCGCCAGCAGCTTGGGTAGTTTTCCCTTGAACACTGAAGCTTTCTTT.

This chain links TRBV12-3 or TRBV12-4 with TRBJ1-2; D call uncertain. V dropped 3 bases and J dropped 5 bases, with 10 bases sitting between them. The length of the CDR3 is 13 residues. The CDR3 spells CASSLVPGYGYTF. CDR3 sequence (DNA): TGTGCCAGCAGTTTGGTGCCGGGGTATGGCTACACCTTC.

The V gene is TRBV6-2 or TRBV6-3, the J gene TRBJ2-7; tentatively, D is TRBD1 (5 bases). The CDR3 runs to 17 residues. Germline loops: CDR1 MNHEY, CDR2 SVGEGT. The V end lost 0 bases, the J end lost 4 bases, and 19 bases lay between the germline ends. The CDR3, as DNA: TGTGCCAGCAGTTACTCGACTCCCAACTGGGGCGAGTACGAGCAGTACTTC. It translates to CASSYSTPNWGEYEQYF.

This chain links TRBV14 with TRBJ1-2, with a tentative D call TRBD1 (6 bases). The CDR3 length is 13 residues. Trimming cost V 4 bases and J 7 bases, with 13 bases left between them. CDR1 is SGHDN and CDR2 is FVKESK in the germline V gene. The CDR3 loop reads CASSRTDSLGYTF. In nucleotides, the CDR3 is TGTGCCAGCAGCCGGACAGACTCGCTTGGCTACACCTTC.